This T cell receptor beta chain was captured in a study of regulatory T cells in long-lasting Graves disease. Study-wide background: The definition of persistent Graves' disease was over 5 years of antithyroid drugs with positive TSH receptor antibodies.

With respect to this clonotype: A read error may be the cause here, since a much bigger clone is one base away.

Arm-PCR of CDR3 regions and iRepertoire HTBI primers were used to build TCR beta libraries. TCRdb passed the multiplex PCR reads through MiXCR, listing each CDR3 protein once. The sample has almost 350,000 distinct CDR3 sequences, roughly 21% seen once; the top ten hold less than 35%. As for time point: persistent/refractory GD, antithyroid drugs over 5 years with positive TRAb. Construction of the TCR library relied on RNA isolated from PBMCs. Germline loops: CDR1 KGHDR, CDR2 SFDVKD. V gave up 12 bases and J gave up 0 bases, with 10 bases separating them. The CDR3 covers 13 residues. Material: peripheral blood mononuclear cells (PBMCs), obtained when the disease was refractory, from a patient treated with antithyroid drugs. This rearrangement joins TRBV24-1 to TRBJ2-2; D is perhaps TRBD1 (5 bases). The TCR comes from a female donor with Graves disease. CDR3 nucleotides: TGTGCCGTCCGGACACCGAACACCGGGGAGCTGTTTTTT. Protein product: CAVRTPNTGELFF.